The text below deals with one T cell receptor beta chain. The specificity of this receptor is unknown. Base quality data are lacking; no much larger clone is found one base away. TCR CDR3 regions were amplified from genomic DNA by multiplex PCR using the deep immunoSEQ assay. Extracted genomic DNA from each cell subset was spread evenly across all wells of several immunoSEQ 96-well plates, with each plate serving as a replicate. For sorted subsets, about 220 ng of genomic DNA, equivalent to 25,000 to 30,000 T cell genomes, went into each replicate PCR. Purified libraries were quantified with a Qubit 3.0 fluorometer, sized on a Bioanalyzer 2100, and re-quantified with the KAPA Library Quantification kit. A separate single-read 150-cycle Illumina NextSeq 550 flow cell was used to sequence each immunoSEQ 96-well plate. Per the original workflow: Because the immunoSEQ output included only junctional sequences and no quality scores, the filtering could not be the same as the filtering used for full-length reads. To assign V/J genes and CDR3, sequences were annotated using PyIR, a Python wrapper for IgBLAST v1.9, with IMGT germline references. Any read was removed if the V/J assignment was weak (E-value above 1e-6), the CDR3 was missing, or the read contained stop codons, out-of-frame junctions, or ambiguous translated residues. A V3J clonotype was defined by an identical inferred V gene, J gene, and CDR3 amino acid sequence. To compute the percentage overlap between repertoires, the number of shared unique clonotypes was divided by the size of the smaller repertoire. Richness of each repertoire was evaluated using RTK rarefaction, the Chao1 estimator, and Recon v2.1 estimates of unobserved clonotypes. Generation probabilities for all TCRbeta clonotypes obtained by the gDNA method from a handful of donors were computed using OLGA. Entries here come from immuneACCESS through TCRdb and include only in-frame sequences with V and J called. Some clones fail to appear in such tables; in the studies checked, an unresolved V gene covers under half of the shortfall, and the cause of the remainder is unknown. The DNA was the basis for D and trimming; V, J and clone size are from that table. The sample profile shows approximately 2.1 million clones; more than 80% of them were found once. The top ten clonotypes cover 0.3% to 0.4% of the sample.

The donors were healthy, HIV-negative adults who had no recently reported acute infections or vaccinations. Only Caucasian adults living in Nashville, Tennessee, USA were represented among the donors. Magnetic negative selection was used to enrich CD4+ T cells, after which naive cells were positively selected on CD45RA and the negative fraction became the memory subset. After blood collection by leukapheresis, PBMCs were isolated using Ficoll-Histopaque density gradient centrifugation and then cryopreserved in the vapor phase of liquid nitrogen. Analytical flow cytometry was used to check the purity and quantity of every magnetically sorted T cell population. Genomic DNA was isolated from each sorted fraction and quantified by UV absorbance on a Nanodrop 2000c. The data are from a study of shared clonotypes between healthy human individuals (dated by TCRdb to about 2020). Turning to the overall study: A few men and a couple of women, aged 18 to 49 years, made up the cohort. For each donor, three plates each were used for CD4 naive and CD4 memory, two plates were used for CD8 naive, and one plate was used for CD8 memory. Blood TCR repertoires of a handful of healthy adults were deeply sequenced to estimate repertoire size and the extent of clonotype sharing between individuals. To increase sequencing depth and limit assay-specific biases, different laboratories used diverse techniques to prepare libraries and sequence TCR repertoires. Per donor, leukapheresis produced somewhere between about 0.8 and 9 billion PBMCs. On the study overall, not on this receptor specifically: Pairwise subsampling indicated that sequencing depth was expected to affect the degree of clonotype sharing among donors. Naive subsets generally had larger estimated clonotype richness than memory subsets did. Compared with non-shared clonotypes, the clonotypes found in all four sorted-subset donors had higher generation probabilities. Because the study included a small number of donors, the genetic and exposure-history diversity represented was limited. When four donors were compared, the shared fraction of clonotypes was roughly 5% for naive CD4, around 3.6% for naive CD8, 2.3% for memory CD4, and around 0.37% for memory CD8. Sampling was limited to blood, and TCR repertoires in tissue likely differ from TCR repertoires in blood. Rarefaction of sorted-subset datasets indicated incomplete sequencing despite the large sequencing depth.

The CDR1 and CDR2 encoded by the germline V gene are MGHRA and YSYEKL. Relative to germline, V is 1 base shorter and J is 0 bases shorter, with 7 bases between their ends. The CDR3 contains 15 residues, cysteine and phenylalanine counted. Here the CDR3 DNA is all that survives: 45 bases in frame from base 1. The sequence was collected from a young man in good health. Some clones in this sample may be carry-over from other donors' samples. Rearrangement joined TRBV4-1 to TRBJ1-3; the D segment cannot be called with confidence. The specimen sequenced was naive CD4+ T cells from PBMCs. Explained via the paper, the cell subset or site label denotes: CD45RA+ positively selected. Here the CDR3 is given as CASSQGTFSGNTIYF. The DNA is TGCGCCAGCAGCCAAGGCACTTTCTCTGGAAACACCATATATTTT.